This TCR beta chain was identified in a study of Graves' ophthalmopathy and Graves' hyperthyroidism. A note on this clonotype: Its target is unknown.

Study results and limitations: Blood also harbored most expanded thyroid clonotypes above 0.001 frequency.

TCR beta CDR3 amplification used RNA transcripts. HTBI primers served in a first-round RT-PCR, which a second-round multiplex PCR followed. TCRdb reanalysed the multiplex PCR reads using MiXCR and keeps one entry per CDR3 protein. The table has about 16,000 distinct CDR3 sequences, 46% seen once. Between the trimmed V and J ends, which lost 6 bases and 4 bases, there was a span of 8 bases. The CDR3 covers 12 residues. Per the germline V gene, CDR1 is SNHLY and CDR2 is FYNNEI. Sequences were obtained from peripheral blood. This TCR was sampled from a woman in her forties with stable Graves' hyperthyroidism. This rearrangement joins TRBV2 to TRBJ2-3; the D is unclear. The CDR3 DNA is TGTGCCAGCAGCCGCCGCTCAGATACGCAGTATTTT. Encoded protein: CASSRRSDTQYF. The entire variable domain, with the rest obtained from reference TRBV2 and TRBJ2-3, is as follows: EPEVTQTPSHQVTQMGQEVILRCVPISNHLYFYWYRQILGQKVEFLVSFYNNEISEKSEIFDDQFSVERPDGSNFTLKIRSTKLEDSAMYFCASSRRSDTQYFGPGTRLTVL.